A selection of T cell receptor beta chains follows, all from one sample in a study of T cell responses to AZD1222 COVID-19 vaccine. Assay used: immunoSEQ multiplex PCR; TCRdb lists only in-frame clones, some missing. The sample records roughly 150,000 clones, 91% being singletons. This material consisted of peripheral blood, taken on day 0 of AZD1222 vaccination. All receptors come from an adult in good health. Each CDR3 is given with its conserved first and last residue. Fields, in order: CDR3 DNA, CDR3 protein, V gene, clone size, D gene, J gene. A D gene is named only where the DNA matches it firmly. Size is stated for part of the rows, as once, few or many counts, or as a class when the clone is expanded.

DNA: TGTGCCAGCAGCTCCCCCAGGGGGGCCGGGGAGCTGTTTTTT
CDR3: CASSSPRGAGELFF
V: TRBV11-2
size: once
D: .
J: TRBJ2-2

DNA: TGTGCCAGCAAAATCCCGGGACAGGGGTGGACTGAAGCTTTCTTT
CDR3: CASKIPGQGWTEAFF
V: TRBV27
size: once
D: TRBD1
J: TRBJ1-1

DNA: TGCGCCAGCAGCCCCGGGGGAGATACGCAGTATTTT
CDR3: CASSPGGDTQYF
V: TRBV4-1
size: .
D: .
J: TRBJ2-3

DNA: TGTGCCAGCAGCTTTAGTTCGGGGGTGACTGGCTACACCTTC
CDR3: CASSFSSGVTGYTF
V: TRBV5-4
size: .
D: .
J: TRBJ1-2

DNA: TGTGCCAGCAGCTTAGGACAGTCCAATCAGCCCCAGCATTTT
CDR3: CASSLGQSNQPQHF
V: TRBV7-2
size: .
D: .
J: TRBJ1-5

DNA: TGCGCCAGCAGCTGGGGGAATACATACAATGAGCAGTTCTTC
CDR3: CASSWGNTYNEQFF
V: TRBV5-1
size: .
D: .
J: TRBJ2-1

DNA: TGTGCCAGCAGTGGAATTTGGCTAGCGGACAATGAGCAGTTCTTC
CDR3: CASSGIWLADNEQFF
V: TRBV2
size: .
D: TRBD2
J: TRBJ2-1

DNA: TGTGCCAGCAGCCGCCCCGAAGATACGCAGTATTTT
CDR3: CASSRPEDTQYF
V: TRBV12-3/TRBV12-4
size: .
D: .
J: TRBJ2-3

DNA: TGCGCCAGCAGTGGGCTAGCCACCAAGACCCAGTACTTC
CDR3: CASSGLATKTQYF
V: TRBV10-2
size: few
D: .
J: TRBJ2-5

DNA: TGTGCCAGCAGCTCCCATGGTAGCTCCTACGAGCAGTACTTC
CDR3: CASSSHGSSYEQYF
V: TRBV3-1/TRBV3-2
size: .
D: .
J: TRBJ2-7

DNA: TGTGCCAGCAGCCAAGATCAAGTCCGGAAGAACACTGAAGCTTTCTTT
CDR3: CASSQDQVRKNTEAFF
V: TRBV3-1/TRBV3-2
size: .
D: .
J: TRBJ1-1

DNA: TGTGCCAGCACCATGGGGACCGGGGAGCTGTTTTTT
CDR3: CASTMGTGELFF
V: TRBV28
size: .
D: .
J: TRBJ2-2

DNA: TGTGCCAGCAGCCCCTTCGGGGGTAAAGACTCTGGGGCCAACGTCCTGACTTTC
CDR3: CASSPFGGKDSGANVLTF
V: TRBV7-9
size: .
D: .
J: TRBJ2-6

DNA: TGTGCCACCAGTGATCCGACAGGGGTCTATGAGCAGTTCTTC
CDR3: CATSDPTGVYEQFF
V: TRBV24-1
size: .
D: TRBD1
J: TRBJ2-1

DNA: TGTGCCAGCAGCTTAGGACACCAGAGCTCTGGAAACACCATATATTTT
CDR3: CASSLGHQSSGNTIYF
V: TRBV5-4
size: few
D: .
J: TRBJ1-3

DNA: TGTGCCAGCAAATCGGGAGGGCAAAATGAGCAGTTCTTC
CDR3: CASKSGGQNEQFF
V: TRBV25-1
size: few
D: TRBD2
J: TRBJ2-1

DNA: TGTGCCAGCATCCCCCCGGACGCGGAGCCAATGAACACTGAAGCTTTCTTT
CDR3: CASIPPDAEPMNTEAFF
V: TRBV13
size: .
D: .
J: TRBJ1-1

DNA: TGTGCCAGCAGCTCCCAATCGGGGATCTCTGGGGCCAACGTCCTGACTTTC
CDR3: CASSSQSGISGANVLTF
V: TRBV9
size: .
D: .
J: TRBJ2-6

DNA: TGTGCCACCAGTGACCCTTATGGCTACACCTTC
CDR3: CATSDPYGYTF
V: TRBV24-1
size: .
D: .
J: TRBJ1-2

DNA: TGCGCCAGCACCCCCCGGTTGGGGGGCTACAATGAGCAGTTCTTC
CDR3: CASTPRLGGYNEQFF
V: TRBV5-1
size: once
D: .
J: TRBJ2-1

DNA: TGTGCCAGTAGTATAAGACCCGGGTGGAGCAATCAGCCCCAGCATTTT
CDR3: CASSIRPGWSNQPQHF
V: TRBV19
size: .
D: .
J: TRBJ1-5

DNA: TGCGCCAGCAGTAAGGATTCTGGGAACACTGAAGCTTTCTTT
CDR3: CASSKDSGNTEAFF
V: TRBV5-1
size: once
D: .
J: TRBJ1-1

DNA: TGTGCCAGCAGCCAAGAAGGGACAGGGGGTAGCAATCAGCCCCAGCATTTT
CDR3: CASSQEGTGGSNQPQHF
V: TRBV4-2
size: once
D: TRBD1
J: TRBJ1-5

DNA: TGTGCCAGCAGTTTGTCAGCCGGGGCTCTGGGGGGCTACACCTTC
CDR3: CASSLSAGALGGYTF
V: TRBV28
size: .
D: .
J: TRBJ1-2

DNA: TGCGCCAGCAGCCGAGAGAGTGAGTGGGCCTACGAGCAGTACTTC
CDR3: CASSRESEWAYEQYF
V: TRBV4-1
size: .
D: .
J: TRBJ2-7